This TCR beta chain was documented in a study of blood T cells in healthy people across ages. Study-wide background: In model experiments, template switching was able to capture about one barcoded beta molecule for every two T cells that were present. Study outcomes and limitations: Diversity of TCR beta correlated strongly with naive T cell percentage. Bulk PBMC profiling left naive and antigen-experienced comparisons inconclusive.

For this clonotype: Its antigen is not identified.

Using a J-beta primer mix together with a sample-barcoded 5' primer, a second PCR was run for about 7 to 12 cycles. Each cDNA was tagged by a template-switch adaptor containing 12 random nucleotides. TCRdb reanalysed the 5' RACE reads using MiXCR and keeps one entry per CDR3 protein. The table lists some 1,500,000 distinct CDR3 sequences, about 45% of them singletons, with 4% in the top ten. This TCR derives from a woman younger than 35 in good health. The specimen sequenced was blood.

This CDR3 is CASRLTGGGGYTF. CDR3 in DNA: TGTGCCAGCAGGTTGACAGGGGGAGGTGGCTACACCTTC. The V and J genes are TRBV7-2 and TRBJ1-2; 9 bases are shared with TRBD1. The CDR3 consists of 13 residues. Per germline, CDR1 SGHTA and CDR2 FQGNSA. V lost 6 bases and J lost 7; bases outside the gene matches: 6.